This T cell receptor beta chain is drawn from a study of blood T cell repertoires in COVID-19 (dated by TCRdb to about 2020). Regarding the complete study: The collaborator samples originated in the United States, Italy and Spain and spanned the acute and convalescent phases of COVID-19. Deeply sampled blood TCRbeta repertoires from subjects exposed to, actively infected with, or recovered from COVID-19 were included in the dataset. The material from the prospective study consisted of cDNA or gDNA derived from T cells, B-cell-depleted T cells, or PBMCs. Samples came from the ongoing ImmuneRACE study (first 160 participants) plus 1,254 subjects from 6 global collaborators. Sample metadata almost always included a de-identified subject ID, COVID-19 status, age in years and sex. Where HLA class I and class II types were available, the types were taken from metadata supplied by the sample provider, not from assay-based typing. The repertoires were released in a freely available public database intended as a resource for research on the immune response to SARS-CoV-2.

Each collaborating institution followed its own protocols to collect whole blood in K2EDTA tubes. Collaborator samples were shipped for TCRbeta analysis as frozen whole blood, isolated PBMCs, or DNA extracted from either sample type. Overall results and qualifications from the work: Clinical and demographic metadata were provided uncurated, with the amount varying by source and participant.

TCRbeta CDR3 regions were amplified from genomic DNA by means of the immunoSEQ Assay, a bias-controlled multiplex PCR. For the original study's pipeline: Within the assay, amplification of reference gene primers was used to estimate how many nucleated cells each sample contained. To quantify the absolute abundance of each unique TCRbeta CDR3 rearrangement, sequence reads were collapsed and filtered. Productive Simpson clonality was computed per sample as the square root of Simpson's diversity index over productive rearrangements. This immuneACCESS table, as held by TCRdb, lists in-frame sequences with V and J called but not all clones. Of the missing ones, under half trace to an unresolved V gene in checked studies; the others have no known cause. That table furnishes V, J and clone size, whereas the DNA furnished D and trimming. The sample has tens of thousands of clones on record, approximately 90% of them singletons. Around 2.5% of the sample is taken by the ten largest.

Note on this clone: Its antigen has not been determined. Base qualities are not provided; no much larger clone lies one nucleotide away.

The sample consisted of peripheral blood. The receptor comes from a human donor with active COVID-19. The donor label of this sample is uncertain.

The nucleotide sequence is given as TGTGCCACCAGCAGAGATCCAAGGACCTGGGAGGAGCAGTACTTC. This encodes CATSRDPRTWEEQYF. This chain is built from TRBV15 and TRBJ2-7; the D region possibly corresponds to TRBD2 (5 bases align). V loses 0 bases of germline sequence and J loses 7 bases, and the interval between the two ends is 16 bases. Including cysteine and phenylalanine, the CDR3 has 15 amino acids. The entry retains the CDR3 DNA only, 45 bases that are in frame from base 1. Looking up the germline V gene (reference sequence) yields CDR1 LNHNV and CDR2 YYDKDF.